These T cell receptor beta chains were read from a single sample in a study of beta chain features in type 1 diabetes. The protocol was immunoSEQ multiplex PCR, while the TCRdb copy is restricted to in-frame clones and leaves out a portion. The profile shows hundreds of thousands of clones, 15% to 19% of them singletons. Sequenced sample: naive CD4+ T cells from blood. All receptors come from a man aged 18 to 29 in good health. CDR3s include the opening cysteine and the closing phenylalanine or tryptophan. Each record gives: V gene, J gene, D gene, clone size, CDR3 protein, CDR3 DNA. The D gene is left open where the match is weak. Size values are once, few and many counts, or a class for expanded clones, and some rows have none.

V: TRBV25-1
J: TRBJ1-3
D: NA
size: few
CDR3: CASSDPRSVGNTIYF
DNA: TGTGCCAGCAGTGACCCCCGCAGCGTTGGAAACACCATATATTTT

V: TRBV27
J: TRBJ1-2
D: NA
size: NA
CDR3: CASSFRTGYGYTF
DNA: TGTGCCAGCAGTTTCCGGACGGGCTATGGCTACACCTTC

V: TRBV6-1
J: TRBJ2-2
D: TRBD1
size: NA
CDR3: CASRPGQGRTGELFF
DNA: TGTGCCAGCAGGCCGGGACAGGGGCGCACCGGGGAGCTGTTTTTT

V: TRBV9
J: TRBJ1-2
D: TRBD1
size: NA
CDR3: CASSVVPGQGNGYTF
DNA: TGTGCCAGCAGCGTAGTCCCGGGACAGGGGAATGGCTACACCTTC

V: TRBV7-3
J: TRBJ2-5
D: NA
size: NA
CDR3: CASSFMFRETQYF
DNA: TGTGCCAGCAGCTTCATGTTCCGGGAGACCCAGTACTTC

V: TRBV4-2
J: TRBJ2-6
D: NA
size: few
CDR3: CASSQDGSSGANVLTF
DNA: TGTGCCAGCAGCCAAGACGGGAGCTCTGGGGCCAACGTCCTGACTTTC

V: TRBV11-3
J: TRBJ2-5
D: TRBD2
size: few
CDR3: CASSLRPSGQETQYF
DNA: TGTGCCAGCAGCTTAAGGCCTAGCGGTCAAGAGACCCAGTACTTC

V: TRBV29-1
J: TRBJ2-3
D: TRBD2
size: few
CDR3: CSVGGVAGGPSMYTQYF
DNA: TGCAGCGTGGGGGGGGTAGCGGGAGGGCCAAGCATGTATACGCAGTATTTT

V: TRBV6-6
J: TRBJ1-1
D: NA
size: NA
CDR3: CASSYKAGRAFF
DNA: TGTGCCAGCAGTTACAAGGCGGGAAGAGCTTTCTTT

V: TRBV9
J: TRBJ2-7
D: NA
size: NA
CDR3: CASSPRGIGEQYF
DNA: TGTGCCAGCAGCCCCCGGGGCATCGGCGAGCAGTACTTC

V: TRBV5-1
J: TRBJ2-1
D: NA
size: NA
CDR3: CASSPRGLSYNEQFF
DNA: TGCGCCAGCAGCCCAAGGGGACTCTCCTACAATGAGCAGTTCTTC

V: TRBV5-1
J: TRBJ2-3
D: NA
size: few
CDR3: CASSSPQGIVTDTQYF
DNA: TGCGCCAGCAGCTCGCCACAGGGTATTGTCACAGATACGCAGTATTTT

V: TRBV18
J: TRBJ1-1
D: NA
size: NA
CDR3: CASSPSQNTEAFF
DNA: TGTGCCAGCTCACCGAGCCAGAACACTGAAGCTTTCTTT

V: TRBV18
J: TRBJ1-1
D: NA
size: NA
CDR3: CASYRGGNTEAFF
DNA: TGTGCCAGCTACCGAGGAGGGAACACTGAAGCTTTCTTT

V: TRBV18
J: TRBJ1-2
D: NA
size: NA
CDR3: CASSPDSYGYTF
DNA: TGTGCCAGCTCACCAGACAGCTATGGCTACACCTTC

V: TRBV6-1
J: TRBJ2-1
D: TRBD2
size: few
CDR3: CASSILAGGGEQFF
DNA: TGTGCCAGCAGTATCCTAGCGGGAGGAGGTGAGCAGTTCTTC

V: TRBV29-1
J: TRBJ1-5
D: NA
size: NA
CDR3: CSVRMRGWGQPQHF
DNA: TGCAGCGTCCGAATGAGGGGATGGGGGCAGCCCCAGCATTTT

V: TRBV5-4
J: TRBJ2-4
D: NA
size: NA
CDR3: CASKVGGEAKNIQYF
DNA: TGTGCCAGCAAAGTGGGGGGCGAAGCCAAAAACATTCAGTACTTC

V: TRBV7-2
J: TRBJ1-1
D: NA
size: few
CDR3: CASSFRRGNTEAFF
DNA: TGTGCCAGCAGCTTCCGGAGGGGGAACACTGAAGCTTTCTTT

V: TRBV10-3
J: TRBJ2-1
D: NA
size: NA
CDR3: CAIRDRGNSYNEQFF
DNA: TGTGCCATCAGGGATCGGGGGAACTCCTACAATGAGCAGTTCTTC

V: TRBV7-2
J: TRBJ2-5
D: NA
size: NA
CDR3: CASSQRTSGQETQYF
DNA: TGTGCCAGCAGCCAACGGACGTCGGGGCAAGAGACCCAGTACTTC

V: TRBV23-1
J: TRBJ2-7
D: TRBD1
size: few
CDR3: CASSHSGTADRYEQYF
DNA: TGCGCCAGCAGTCACTCCGGGACAGCGGACAGATACGAGCAGTACTTC

V: TRBV29-1
J: TRBJ1-5
D: NA
size: NA
CDR3: CSALENRGEPQHF
DNA: TGCAGCGCCCTTGAGAATCGCGGGGAGCCCCAGCATTTT

V: TRBV11-3
J: TRBJ1-2
D: NA
size: few
CDR3: CASSNPMGGYTF
DNA: TGTGCCAGCAGCAACCCCATGGGAGGCTACACCTTC

V: TRBV27
J: TRBJ2-3
D: TRBD1
size: NA
CDR3: CASSRETGARDTQYF
DNA: TGTGCCAGCAGTAGGGAGACAGGGGCCCGGGATACGCAGTATTTT

V: TRBV19
J: TRBJ2-2
D: NA
size: few
CDR3: CASSIGTPSTGELFF
DNA: TGTGCCAGTAGTATTGGGACACCGAGCACCGGGGAGCTGTTTTTT

V: TRBV10-2
J: TRBJ2-7
D: NA
size: few
CDR3: CASTSPFPPKPGSSYEQYF
DNA: TGCGCCAGCACTTCCCCCTTCCCACCCAAGCCAGGGAGCTCCTACGAGCAGTACTTC